This TCR beta chain stems from a study of CD8+CD57+ T cells in acquired aplastic anemia. Study background: Sorted cells (CD4+ and CD8+) yielded DNA amounts that averaged about 3.1 ug. An average of approximately 11 million reads for CD4+ cells was obtained from healthy donors.

Researchers used genomic DNA as the template to profile TCR beta VDJ and CDR3. TCRdb fed the reads into MiXCR, producing one record per CDR3 protein. The sample records a few hundred thousand distinct CDR3 sequences, around 72% being singletons. Study-level findings and limits: Around 30 sequences, all CD8+ CDR3, were shared between patients and controls. Controls and patients did not differ significantly in CD8+ Simpson's diversity.

V dropped 5 bases and J dropped 4 bases, with 32 bases sitting between them. The CDR3 totals 19 residues. Germline V gene data show CDR1 as SQVTM and CDR2 as ANQGSEA. In this sample, this clonotype turned up a few times. Its antigen is not identified. V gene TRBV29-1 combines with J gene TRBJ1-2; D is perhaps TRBD1 (5 bases). The clonotype comes from a human donor in good health, serving as a control. Material for sequencing was sorted CD4+, CD8+, or CD8+CD57+ T cells (not recorded which) from PBMCs. CDR3 amino acids: CSVSKGRDTEALTAYGYTF. DNA of the CDR3: TGCAGCGTTTCAAAGGGGCGCGACACTGAAGCTCTCACAGCCTATGGCTACACCTTC. Variable domain in full (rest from reference TRBV29-1 and TRBJ1-2): SAVISQKPSRDICQRGTSLTIQCQVDSQVTMMFWYRQQPGQSLTLIATANQGSEATYESGFVIDKFPISRPNLTFSTLTVSNMSPEDSSIYLCSVSKGRDTEALTAYGYTFGSGTRLTVV.